A selection of T cell receptor beta chains follows, all from one sample in a study of blood T cell repertoires in COVID-19. TCRdb's table, derived via immunoSEQ multiplex PCR, lists solely in-frame clones and lacks some. The sample includes roughly 87,000 clones, approximately 88% of them seen just once. Material: peripheral blood. The origin of the receptors is a man aged 60-69 years with acute or convalescent COVID-19. Each CDR3 is given with its conserved first and last residue. A D gene is named only where the DNA matches it firmly. Expanded clones are given a class, and other clones once, few, many or no size at all.

>TRBV24-1|-|-|TRBJ2-2
TGTGCCACCAGTCACAGGGCAAACGGGGAGCTGTTTTTT
CATSHRANGELFF
>TRBV5-1|-|-|TRBJ2-2
TGCGCCAGCAGCTTGGAACAGACCACCGGGGAGCTGTTTTTT
CASSLEQTTGELFF
>TRBV21-1|-|once|TRBJ2-2
TGTGCCAGAGGACAGGCGGGGGAGCTGTTTTTT
CARGQAGELFF
>TRBV6-5|-|-|TRBJ2-4
TGTGCCAGCAGGTGGATAAACAGGGAAGGCGCTCAGTACTTC
CASRWINREGAQYF
>TRBV5-1|-|-|TRBJ2-7
TGCGCCAGCAATCAGGGGGGTTCAAACTCCTACGAGCAGTACTTC
CASNQGGSNSYEQYF
>TRBV5-1|-|-|TRBJ1-5
TGCGCCAGCAGCTTGGTCGGAACTAGGGGGAGCAATCAGCCCCAGCATTTT
CASSLVGTRGSNQPQHF
>TRBV3-1/TRBV3-2|-|-|TRBJ1-2
TGTGCCAGCAGCCAAGGACACAGCGAGGGTGGCTACACCTTC
CASSQGHSEGGYTF
>TRBV11-3|-|-|TRBJ2-7
TGTGCCACCAGTGGGGACAACTCCTACGAGCAGTACTTC
CATSGDNSYEQYF
>TRBV20-1|-|-|TRBJ1-6
TGCAGTGCTAGTGTTGTTTCAGGGTTGAGCTCCTATAATTCACCCCTCCACTTT
CSASVVSGLSSYNSPLHF
>TRBV19|TRBD1|-|TRBJ1-1
TGTGCCAGTAGGGCGGACAGGGCATCGGCTGAAGCTTTCTTT
CASRADRASAEAFF
>TRBV11-3|-|-|TRBJ1-1
TGTGCCAGCAGCTTAGGGACAGTTGCTGAAGCTTTCTTT
CASSLGTVAEAFF
>TRBV24-1|-|-|TRBJ1-2
TGTGCCACCAGTGAAGGGGGGGGAAAAAGGACTAACTATGGCTACACCTTC
CATSEGGGKRTNYGYTF
>TRBV27|-|-|TRBJ1-1
TGTGCCAGCAGTTTAATGGGGGGGTCGAACACTGAAGCTTTCTTT
CASSLMGGSNTEAFF
>TRBV3-1/TRBV3-2|-|-|TRBJ1-4
TGTGCCAGCAGCCAACGGGGGGCGCATGAAAAACTGTTTTTT
CASSQRGAHEKLFF
>TRBV6-5|TRBD1|-|TRBJ2-4
TGTGCCAGCAGTTCGGGACAGCAGAGAAACATTCAGTACTTC
CASSSGQQRNIQYF
>TRBV5-4|TRBD1|-|TRBJ2-7
TGTGCCAGCAGCTTGGCCGGGGGACAGGGTCGCGAGCAGTACTTC
CASSLAGGQGREQYF
>TRBV2|-|-|TRBJ1-2
TGTGCCAGCTCCATAAATCAGGGGCGCAGCTATGGCTACACCTTC
CASSINQGRSYGYTF
>TRBV5-1|-|-|TRBJ1-2
TGCGCCAGCAGCTTGTCCTTAGTGGACTATGGCTACACCTTC
CASSLSLVDYGYTF
>TRBV6-5|-|few|TRBJ2-7
TGTGCCAGTTTTGAACAGGGTTTAGTTCCCTACGAGCAGTACTTC
CASFEQGLVPYEQYF
>TRBV5-5|TRBD1|-|TRBJ2-7
TGTGCCAGCAGCGCCGGGACAGACGCCTACGAGCAGTACTTC
CASSAGTDAYEQYF
>TRBV2|TRBD2|once|TRBJ2-5
TGTGCCAGCAGTGAAGGGCAACTAGCGGCCGCAGAGACCCAGTACTTC
CASSEGQLAAAETQYF
>TRBV7-9|-|-|TRBJ1-2
TGTGCCAGCAGCTTAGCAGGGGATAGCTATGGCTACACCTTC
CASSLAGDSYGYTF